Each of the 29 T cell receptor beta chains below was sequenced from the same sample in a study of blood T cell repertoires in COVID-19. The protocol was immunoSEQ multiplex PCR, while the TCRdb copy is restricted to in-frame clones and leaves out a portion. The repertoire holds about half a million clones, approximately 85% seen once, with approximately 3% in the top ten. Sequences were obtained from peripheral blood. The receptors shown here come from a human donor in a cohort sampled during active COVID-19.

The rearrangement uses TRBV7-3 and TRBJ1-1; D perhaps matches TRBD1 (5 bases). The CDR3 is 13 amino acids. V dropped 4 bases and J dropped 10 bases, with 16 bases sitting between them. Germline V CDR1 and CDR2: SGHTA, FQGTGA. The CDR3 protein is CASSSDPAGAAFF. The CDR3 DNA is TGTGCCAGCAGCTCCGACCCGGCTGGGGCAGCTTTCTTT.

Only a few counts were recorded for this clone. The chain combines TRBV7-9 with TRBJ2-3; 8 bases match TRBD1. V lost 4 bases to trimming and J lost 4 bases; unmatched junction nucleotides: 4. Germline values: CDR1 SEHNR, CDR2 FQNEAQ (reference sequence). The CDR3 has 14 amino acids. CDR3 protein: CASSSRTGSDTQYF. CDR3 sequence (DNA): TGTGCCAGCAGCTCCAGGACAGGGTCAGATACGCAGTATTTT.

The CDR3, as DNA: TGTGCCATCAGTGAAAATGGACTAACCAACGAGCAGTACTTC. Its translation: CAISENGLTNEQYF. The chain carries TRBV10-3 and TRBJ2-7; maybe TRBD2 (6 bases). From germline, CDR1 is ENHRY and CDR2 SYGVKD. V lost 3 bases and J 5 bases, leaving 14 bases between the germline ends. The CDR3 totals 14 residues.

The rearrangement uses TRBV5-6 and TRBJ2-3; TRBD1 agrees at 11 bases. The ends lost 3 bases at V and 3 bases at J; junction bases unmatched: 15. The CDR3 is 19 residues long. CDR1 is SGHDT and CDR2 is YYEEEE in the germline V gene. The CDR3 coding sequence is TGTGCCAGCAGCTCCTTGCTGGGACAGGGGGAAGCAGGGACAGATACGCAGTATTTT. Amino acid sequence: CASSSLLGQGEAGTDTQYF.

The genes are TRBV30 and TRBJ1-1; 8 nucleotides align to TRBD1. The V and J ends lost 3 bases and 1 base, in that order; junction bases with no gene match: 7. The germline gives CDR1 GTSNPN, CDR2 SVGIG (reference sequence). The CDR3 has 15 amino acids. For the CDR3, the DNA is TGTGCCTGGAGGACAGGGGTGGGAAGGAACACTGAAGCTTTCTTT. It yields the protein CAWRTGVGRNTEAFF.

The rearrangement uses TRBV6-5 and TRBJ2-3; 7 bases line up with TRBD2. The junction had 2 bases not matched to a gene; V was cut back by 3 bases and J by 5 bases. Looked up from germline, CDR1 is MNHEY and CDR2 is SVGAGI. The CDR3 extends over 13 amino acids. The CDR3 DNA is TGTGCCAGCAGTTATTGGGAGGGAGATACGCAGTATTTT. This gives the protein CASSYWEGDTQYF.

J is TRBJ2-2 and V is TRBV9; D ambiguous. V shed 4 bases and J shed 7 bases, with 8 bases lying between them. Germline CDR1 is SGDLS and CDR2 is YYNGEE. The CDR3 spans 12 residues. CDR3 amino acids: CASSPYDGELFF. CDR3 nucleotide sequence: TGTGCCAGCAGCCCCTACGACGGGGAGCTGTTTTTT.

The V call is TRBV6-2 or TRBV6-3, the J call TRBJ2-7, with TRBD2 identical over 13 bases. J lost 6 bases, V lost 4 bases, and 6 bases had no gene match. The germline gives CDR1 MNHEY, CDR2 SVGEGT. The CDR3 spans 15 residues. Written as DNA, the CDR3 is TGTGCCAGCAGTTCCGGACTAGCGGGAGAAACCGAGCAGTACTTC. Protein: CASSSGLAGETEQYF.

The CDR3 loop is CASSMRGRSSYNEQFF. CDR3 sequence (DNA): TGTGCCAGCAGCATGAGAGGGCGGAGCTCCTACAATGAGCAGTTCTTC. The gene calls are TRBV7-6 and TRBJ2-1, with D possibly matching TRBD2 (5 bases). V was cut by 5 bases and J by 0 bases, with 14 bases left in between. This CDR3 is 16 amino acids long. Germline V lookup: CDR1 SGHVS, CDR2 FNYEAQ.

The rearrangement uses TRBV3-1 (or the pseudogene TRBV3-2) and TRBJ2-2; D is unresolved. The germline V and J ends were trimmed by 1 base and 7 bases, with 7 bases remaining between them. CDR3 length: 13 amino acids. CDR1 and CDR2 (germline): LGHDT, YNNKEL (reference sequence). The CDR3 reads CASSQVRIGELFF. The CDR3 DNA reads TGTGCCAGCAGCCAAGTTAGAATCGGGGAGCTGTTTTTT.

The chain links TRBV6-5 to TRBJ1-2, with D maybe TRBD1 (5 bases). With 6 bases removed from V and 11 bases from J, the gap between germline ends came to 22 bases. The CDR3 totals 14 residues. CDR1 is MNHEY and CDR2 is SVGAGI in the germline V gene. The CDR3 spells CASSPSRIYGGYTF. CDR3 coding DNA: TGTGCCAGCAGCCCCTCGAGGATCTATGGGGGGTACACCTTC.

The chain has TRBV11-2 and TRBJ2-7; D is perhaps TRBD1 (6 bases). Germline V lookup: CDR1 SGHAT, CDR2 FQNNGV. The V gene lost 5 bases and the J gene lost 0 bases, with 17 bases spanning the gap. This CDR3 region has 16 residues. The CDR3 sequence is CASSHRDTFFSYEQYF. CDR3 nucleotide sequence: TGTGCCAGCAGCCACCGGGACACCTTCTTCTCCTACGAGCAGTACTTC.

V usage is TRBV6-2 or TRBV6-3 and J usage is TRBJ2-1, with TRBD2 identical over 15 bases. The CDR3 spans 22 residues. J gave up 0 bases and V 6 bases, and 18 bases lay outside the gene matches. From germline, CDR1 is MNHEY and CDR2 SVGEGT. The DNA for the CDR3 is TGTGCCAGCAGCCTCCTCCGGGGACTAGCGGGAGGCCTACTCCGCTCCTACAATGAGCAGTTCTTC. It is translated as CASSLLRGLAGGLLRSYNEQFF.

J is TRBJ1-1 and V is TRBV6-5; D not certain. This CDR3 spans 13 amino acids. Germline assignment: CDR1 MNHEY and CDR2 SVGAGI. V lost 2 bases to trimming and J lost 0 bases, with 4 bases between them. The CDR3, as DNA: TGTGCCAGCAGTTACAACTTGAACACTGAAGCTTTCTTT. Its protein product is CASSYNLNTEAFF.

The DNA for the CDR3 is TGCGCCAGCAGCCTGTCAGGACACGGGGGACCGATGGATTATGGCTACACCTTC. As protein: CASSLSGHGGPMDYGYTF. The V gene is TRBV4-1, the J gene TRBJ1-2; the D gene is possibly TRBD1 (5 bases). V lost 4 bases and J 5 bases, leaving 26 bases between the germline ends. Germline values: CDR1 MGHRA, CDR2 YSYEKL. This CDR3 comprises 18 residues.

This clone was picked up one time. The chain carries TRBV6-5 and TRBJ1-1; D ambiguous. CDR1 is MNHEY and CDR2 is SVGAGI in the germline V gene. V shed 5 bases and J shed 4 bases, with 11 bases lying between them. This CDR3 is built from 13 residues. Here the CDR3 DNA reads TGTGCCAGCAGTCGCGTGATATCCACTGAAGCTTTCTTT. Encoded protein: CASSRVISTEAFF.

The CDR3 reads CASSEPGLARKTDTQYF. In nucleotides, the CDR3 is TGTGCCAGCAGTGAGCCCGGACTAGCGAGAAAAACAGATACGCAGTATTTT. The gene calls are TRBV6-4 and TRBJ2-3; 9 bases are a match to TRBD2. The V and J ends lost 3 bases and 3 bases, in that order; junction bases with no gene match: 10. The length of the CDR3 is 17 residues. Germline V gives CDR1 MRHNA, CDR2 SNTAGT.

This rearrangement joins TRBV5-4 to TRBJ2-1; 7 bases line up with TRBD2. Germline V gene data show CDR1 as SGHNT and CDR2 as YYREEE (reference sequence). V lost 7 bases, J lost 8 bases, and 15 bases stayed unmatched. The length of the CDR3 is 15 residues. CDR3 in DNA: TGTGCCAGCGAAAACTCGGGGGGAGGGCTCGATGAGCAGTTCTTC. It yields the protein CASENSGGGLDEQFF.

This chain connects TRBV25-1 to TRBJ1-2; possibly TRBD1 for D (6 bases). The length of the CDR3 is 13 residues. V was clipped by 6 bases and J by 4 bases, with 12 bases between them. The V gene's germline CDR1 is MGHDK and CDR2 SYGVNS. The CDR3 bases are TGTGCCAGCAGCCTGGACAGCCCCTATGGCTACACCTTC. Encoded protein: CASSLDSPYGYTF.

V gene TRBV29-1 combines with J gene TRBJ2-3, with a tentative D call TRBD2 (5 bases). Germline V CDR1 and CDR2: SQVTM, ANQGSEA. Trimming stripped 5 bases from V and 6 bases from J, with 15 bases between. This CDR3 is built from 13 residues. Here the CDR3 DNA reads TGCAGCGTTCTCCGGGGTTCCGTGGATACGCAGTATTTT. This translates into CSVLRGSVDTQYF.

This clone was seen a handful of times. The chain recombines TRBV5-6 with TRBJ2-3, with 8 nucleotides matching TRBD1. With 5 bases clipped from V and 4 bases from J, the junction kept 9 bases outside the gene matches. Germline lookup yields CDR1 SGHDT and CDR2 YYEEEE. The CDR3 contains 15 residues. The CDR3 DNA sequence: TGTGCCAGCAGTTTAGACAGGGGTGGGGCAGATACGCAGTATTTT. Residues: CASSLDRGGADTQYF.

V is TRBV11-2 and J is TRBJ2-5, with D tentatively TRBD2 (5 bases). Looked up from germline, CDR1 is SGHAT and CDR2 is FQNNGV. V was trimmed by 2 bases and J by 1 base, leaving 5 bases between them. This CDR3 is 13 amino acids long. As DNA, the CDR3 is TGTGCCAGCAGCTTACGGGGCCAAGAGACCCAGTACTTC. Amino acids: CASSLRGQETQYF.

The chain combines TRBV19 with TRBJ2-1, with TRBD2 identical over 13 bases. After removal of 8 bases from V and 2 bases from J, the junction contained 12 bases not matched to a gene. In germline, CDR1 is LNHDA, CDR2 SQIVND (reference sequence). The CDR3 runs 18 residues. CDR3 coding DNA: TGTGCCAGTGCTGAACTAGCGGGAGGGCCAGGCCCCTACAATGAGCAGTTCTTC. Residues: CASAELAGGPGPYNEQFF.

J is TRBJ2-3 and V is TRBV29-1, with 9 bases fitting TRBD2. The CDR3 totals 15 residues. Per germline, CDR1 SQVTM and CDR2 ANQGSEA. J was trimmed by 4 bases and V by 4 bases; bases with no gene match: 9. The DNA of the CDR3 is TGCAGCGTTGCCGCCCCGGGACTAGCCCCAGATACGCAGTATTTT. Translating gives CSVAAPGLAPDTQYF.

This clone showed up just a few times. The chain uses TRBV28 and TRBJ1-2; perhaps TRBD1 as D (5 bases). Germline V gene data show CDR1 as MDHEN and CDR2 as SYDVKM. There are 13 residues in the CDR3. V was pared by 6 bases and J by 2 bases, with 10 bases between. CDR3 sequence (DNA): TGTGCCAGCAGATTGGGGGGGAACTATGGCTACACCTTC. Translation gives CASRLGGNYGYTF.

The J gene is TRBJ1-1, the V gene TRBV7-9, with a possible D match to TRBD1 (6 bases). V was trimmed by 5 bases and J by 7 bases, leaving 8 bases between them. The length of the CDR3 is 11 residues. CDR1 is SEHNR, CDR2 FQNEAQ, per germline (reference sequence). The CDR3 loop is CASSTGFEAFF. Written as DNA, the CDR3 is TGTGCCAGCAGCACAGGGTTTGAAGCTTTCTTT.

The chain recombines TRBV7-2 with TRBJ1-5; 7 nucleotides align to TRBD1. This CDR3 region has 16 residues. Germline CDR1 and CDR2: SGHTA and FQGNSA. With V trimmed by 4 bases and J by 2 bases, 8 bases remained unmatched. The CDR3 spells CASSSQTGSGNQPQHF. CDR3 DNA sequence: TGTGCCAGCAGCTCCCAGACAGGGTCGGGCAATCAGCCCCAGCATTTT.

CDR3 region: CASSTTIDGTEAFF. The CDR3 region has the DNA TGTGCCAGCAGCACGACAATTGATGGCACTGAAGCTTTCTTT. The rearrangement links TRBV5-4 to TRBJ1-1; D gene ambiguous. V was pared by 4 bases and J by 4 bases, with 14 bases between. The CDR3 runs 14 residues. CDR1 is SGHNT and CDR2 is YYREEE in the germline V gene (reference sequence).

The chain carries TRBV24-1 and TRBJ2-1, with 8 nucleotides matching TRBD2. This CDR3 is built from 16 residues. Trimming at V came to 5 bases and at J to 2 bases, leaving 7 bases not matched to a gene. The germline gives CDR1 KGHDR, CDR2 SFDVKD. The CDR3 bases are TGTGCCACCAGTGCACATAGCGGGACCCCCTACAATGAGCAGTTCTTC. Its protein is CATSAHSGTPYNEQFF.